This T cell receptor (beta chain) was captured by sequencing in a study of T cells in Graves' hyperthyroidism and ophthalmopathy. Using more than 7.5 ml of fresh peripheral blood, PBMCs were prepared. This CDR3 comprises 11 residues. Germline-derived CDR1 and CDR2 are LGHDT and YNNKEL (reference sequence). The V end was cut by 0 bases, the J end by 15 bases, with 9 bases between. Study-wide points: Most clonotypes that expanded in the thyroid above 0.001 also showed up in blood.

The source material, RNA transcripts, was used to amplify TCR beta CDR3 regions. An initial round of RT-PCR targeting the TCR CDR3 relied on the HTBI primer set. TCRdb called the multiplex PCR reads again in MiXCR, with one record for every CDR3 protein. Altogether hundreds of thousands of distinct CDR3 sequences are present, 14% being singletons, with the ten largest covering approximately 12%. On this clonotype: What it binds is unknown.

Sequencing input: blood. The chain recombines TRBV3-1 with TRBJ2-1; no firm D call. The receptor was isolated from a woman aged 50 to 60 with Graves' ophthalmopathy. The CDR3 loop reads CASSQDRAPFF. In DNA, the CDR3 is TGTGCCAGCAGCCAAGATAGGGCTCCGTTCTTC.